This T cell receptor (beta chain) stems from a study of regulatory T cells in long-lasting Graves disease. This clonotype was detected ten times or more. Its target is unknown. The TCR beta library used iRepertoire HTBI primers with Arm-PCR amplification of CDR3. Original handling: Detected in the samples were over 55 TRBV and about 15 TRBJ segments. One entry per CDR3 protein results from TCRdb running MiXCR on the multiplex PCR reads. TCRdb, not the authors, supplied the V and J calls. This table holds over 300,000 distinct CDR3 sequences, about 16% found once. The CDR3 sequence is 14 residues long. The V and J ends lost 7 bases and 1 base, in that order; junction bases with no gene match: 5. Germline V gene sequence: CDR1 LNHDA, CDR2 SQIVND (reference sequence). General study points: TRBV28 was favored in persistent disease, as were TRBJ1-2 and TRBJ2-5. Sharing of public clonotypes was greater in persistent patients (over 2,500) than in new patients (about 970).

This sample's time point: newly diagnosed GD, antithyroid drugs for less than 3 months. After RNA was extracted from PBMCs, the TCR library was made from it. Staff took about 10 milliliters of peripheral blood and put it into EDTA tubes. The V gene is TRBV19, the J gene TRBJ2-5; 8 bases are shared with TRBD2. Sequencing used peripheral blood mononuclear cells (PBMCs), obtained at new diagnosis, from a patient treated with antithyroid drugs. The clonotype comes from a female donor with Graves disease. CDR3 sequence reads: CASMVAGGQETQYF. The CDR3 DNA reads TGTGCCAGTATGGTGGCGGGGGGCCAAGAGACCCAGTACTTC. Based on the CDR3 plus reference TRBV19 and TRBJ2-5, the full variable domain is DGGITQSPKYLFRKEGQNVTLSCEQNLNHDAMYWYRQDPGQGLRLIYYSQIVNDFQKGDIAEGYSVSREKKESFPLTVTSAQKNPTAFYLCASMVAGGQETQYFGPGTRLLVL.